These 5 T cell receptor beta chains were sequenced from one sample in a study of T cell repertoires in urothelial bladder cancer. Profiling relied on immunoSEQ multiplex PCR, and the TCRdb table lists in-frame clones only, not all of them. Of some 14,000 clones listed, just over 65% were seen once; the top ten hold 8.9%. Sequencing input: tumor-infiltrating cells from bladder cancer. All receptors come from a human donor with urothelial carcinoma.

In this sample, this clone turned up a few times. The CDR3, as DNA: TGTGCCACCACGCAGGACAGGACAAGCGGGGAGCTGTTTTTT. As protein: CATTQDRTSGELFF. This chain links TRBV19 with TRBJ2-2; TRBD1 matches at 7 bases. Germline loops: CDR1 LNHDA, CDR2 SQIVND (reference sequence). The CDR3 contains 14 residues. With V trimmed by 10 bases and J by 7 bases, 12 bases remained unmatched.

This clone has only one observation. This chain connects TRBV5-1 to TRBJ2-6; 8 bases fit TRBD1. There are 20 residues in the CDR3. Losses at the gene ends were 0 bases for V and 1 base for J; bases not matched to a gene: 12. Germline CDR1 reads SGHRS; CDR2 reads YFSETQ. The CDR3 region is CASSLGTGTLHFSGANVLTF. The DNA for the CDR3 is TGCGCCAGCAGCTTGGGGACAGGGACTCTTCACTTTTCTGGGGCCAACGTCCTGACTTTC.

Here the CDR3 reads CASSLGVSTGSYGYTF. For the CDR3, the DNA is TGCGCCAGCAGCTTGGGGGTCTCGACAGGTAGCTATGGCTACACCTTC. The chain employs TRBV5-1 and TRBJ1-2; a weak D match, TRBD1 (6 bases). Trimming removed 0 bases from V and 4 bases from J, with 16 bases in between. From germline, CDR1 is SGHRS and CDR2 YFSETQ. The CDR3 covers 16 residues.

CDR3 in amino acids: CASSVDGTATQETQYF. The CDR3 DNA sequence: TGTGCCAGCAGCGTAGATGGGACAGCCACCCAAGAGACCCAGTACTTC. The chain is built from TRBV9 and TRBJ2-5, with TRBD1 identical over 7 bases. V lost 0 bases to trimming and J lost 1 base; unmatched junction nucleotides: 6. The germline CDR1 and CDR2 sequences are SGDLS and YYNGEE. This CDR3 is 16 amino acids long.

In this sample, this clone is medium-sized (0.01 to 0.1%). The V and J genes are TRBV19 and TRBJ1-6; D is ambiguous. This CDR3 comprises 12 residues. Trimming stripped 6 bases from V and 10 bases from J, with 10 bases between. From germline, CDR1 is LNHDA and CDR2 SQIVND (reference sequence). The CDR3 loop reads CASSVKNSPLHF. The DNA for the CDR3 is TGTGCCAGTAGCGTAAAGAACTCACCCCTCCACTTT.